The present T cell receptor beta chain was sequenced within a study of T cell responses to AZD1222 COVID-19 vaccine. Only one count was recorded for this clone. Generated by immunoSEQ multiplex PCR, the TCRdb table keeps only in-frame clones and is missing some. This sample has approximately 150,000 clones; 85% to 95% occur once, and the top ten carry about 5%. Trimming shortened V by 4 bases and J by 5 bases, and 9 bases separated the two germline ends. The germline V gene has CDR1 LGHDT and CDR2 YNNKEL (reference sequence). The CDR3 is 13 residues long. Sequencing used peripheral blood, obtained on day 0 of AZD1222 vaccination. The clonotype comes from an adult in good health. The rearrangement links TRBV3-1 (or the pseudogene TRBV3-2) to TRBJ2-1; tentative D call: TRBD2 (5 bases). The chain's CDR3 is CASSPTGNNEQFF. For the CDR3, the DNA is TGTGCCAGCAGCCCCACCGGGAACAATGAGCAGTTCTTC.